Below are 27 T cell receptor beta chains sequenced from a single sample in a study of control samples from healthy donors and cancer patients (dated by TCRdb to about 2020). The protocol used for the library was the immunoSEQ multiplex PCR assay. This immuneACCESS table, as held by TCRdb, lists in-frame sequences with V and J called but not all clones. Of the missing ones, under half trace to an unresolved V gene in checked studies; the others have no known cause. Present in this sample are about 110,000 clones, around 87% of which were seen just once. Around 3.5% of the sample belongs to the ten largest clones. Input material: PBMCs. The receptors were gathered from an older woman with lung cancer.

The V and J genes are TRBV7-2 and TRBJ2-2; possible D gene TRBD2, 6 bases. CDR1 and CDR2 (germline): SGHTA, FQGNSA. V lost 2 bases to trimming and J lost 10 bases, with 17 bases between them. This CDR3 is built from 15 residues. The CDR3 DNA follows: TGTGCCAGCAGCTTACCGCCCGGGACTTCGGAGGAGCTGTTTTTT. This codes for CASSLPPGTSEELFF.

The chain has TRBV14 and TRBJ1-6, with a tentative D call TRBD1 (5 bases). This CDR3 contains 13 residues. Germline CDR1 SGHDN, CDR2 FVKESK. Trimming cost V 6 bases and J 6 bases, with 9 bases left between them. CDR3 residues: CASRQASNSPLHF. The CDR3 DNA follows: TGTGCCAGCAGACAGGCGAGTAATTCACCCCTCCACTTT.

The V gene is TRBV3-1 (or the pseudogene TRBV3-2), the J gene TRBJ1-2, with D hard to call. Trimming left V 4 bases short and J 4 bases short, with 13 bases between. Germline lookup yields CDR1 LGHDT and CDR2 YNNKEL (reference sequence). The CDR3 is 14 residues long. The CDR3 DNA sequence: TGTGCCAGCAGCCCCATGGTGGCCCGCTATGGCTACACCTTC. Its translation is CASSPMVARYGYTF.

The rearrangement links TRBV27 to TRBJ2-3; no firm D call. Germline V gene sequence: CDR1 MNHEY, CDR2 SMNVEV (reference sequence). V was cut by 6 bases and J by 0 bases, with 10 bases left in between. The CDR3 is made up of 14 amino acids. The CDR3 nucleotides read TGTGCCAGCAGGGGGAAAATTAGCACAGATACGCAGTATTTT. As protein: CASRGKISTDTQYF.

V is TRBV9 and J is TRBJ2-2; a weak D match, TRBD1 (5 bases). From germline, CDR1 is SGDLS and CDR2 YYNGEE. Trimming removed 0 bases at V and 0 bases at J, with 9 bases between. CDR3 length: 16 residues. The DNA of the CDR3 is TGTGCCAGCAGCGTAGTCGGACAATCGAACACCGGGGAGCTGTTTTTT. Translated, it gives CASSVVGQSNTGELFF. Variable domain in full (rest from reference TRBV9 and TRBJ2-2): DSGVTQTPKHLITATGQRVTLRCSPRSGDLSVYWYQQSLDQGLQFLIQYYNGEERAKGNILERFSAQQFPDLHSELNLSSLELGDSALYFCASSVVGQSNTGELFFGEGSRLTVL.

The V and J genes are TRBV25-1 and TRBJ1-2; 8 positions match TRBD1. This CDR3 comprises 14 residues. Germline V lookup: CDR1 MGHDK, CDR2 SYGVNS. Trimming at V came to 6 bases and at J to 5 bases, leaving 8 bases not matched to a gene. CDR3 region: CASRQGAQGYGYTF. The DNA for the CDR3 is TGTGCCAGCAGGCAGGGGGCCCAGGGATATGGCTACACCTTC.

The rearrangement uses TRBV19 and TRBJ1-5, with 7 bases lining up with TRBD1. CDR1 is LNHDA, CDR2 SQIVND, per germline (reference sequence). The length of the CDR3 is 15 residues. V gave up 5 bases and J gave up 3 bases; unmatched junction bases: 7. The CDR3 sequence is CASSPWDRSNQPQHF. The CDR3 region has the DNA TGTGCCAGTAGTCCCTGGGACAGATCCAATCAGCCCCAGCATTTT. Complete variable domain (other parts from reference TRBV19 and TRBJ1-5): DGGITQSPKYLFRKEGQNVTLSCEQNLNHDAMYWYRQDPGQGLRLIYYSQIVNDFQKGDIAEGYSVSREKKESFPLTVTSAQKNPTAFYLCASSPWDRSNQPQHFGDGTRLSIL.

V and J are TRBV9 and TRBJ2-5; 8 bases fit TRBD2. This CDR3 contains 13 residues. The V and J ends lost 4 bases and 5 bases, in that order; junction bases with no gene match: 4. Germline CDR1 is SGDLS and CDR2 is YYNGEE. Here the CDR3 reads CASSLTGGETQYF. As DNA, the CDR3 is TGTGCCAGCAGCCTCACGGGGGGGGAGACCCAGTACTTC.

CDR3: CAWSPQTEKLFF. The CDR3 DNA is TGTGCCTGGAGCCCCCAGACTGAAAAACTGTTTTTT. V is TRBV30 and J is TRBJ1-4; D gene unclear. Trimming left V 3 bases short and J 7 bases short, with 9 bases between. The germline gives CDR1 GTSNPN, CDR2 SVGIG (reference sequence). The CDR3 sequence is 12 residues long.

V usage is TRBV5-1 and J usage is TRBJ2-5; TRBD1 matches 9 bases. V shed 1 base and J 2 bases; nucleotides not matched to a gene: 6. This CDR3 has 16 residues. CDR1 is SGHRS and CDR2 is YFSETQ in the germline V gene. CDR3 loop: CASSLPGTGSQETQYF. The CDR3 nucleotides are TGCGCCAGCAGCTTGCCCGGGACAGGGTCGCAAGAGACCCAGTACTTC.

J is TRBJ1-2 and V is TRBV4-1; D is possibly TRBD1 (5 bases). The CDR3 covers 14 residues. In germline, CDR1 is MGHRA, CDR2 YSYEKL. Trimming stripped 4 bases from V and 5 bases from J, with 14 bases between. The CDR3 DNA is TGCGCCAGCAGCCCCGGGACGGAGGCGTATGGCTACACCTTC. It yields the protein CASSPGTEAYGYTF.

V usage is TRBV29-1 and J usage is TRBJ2-1; D possibly matches TRBD1 or TRBD2 (5 bases each). V lost 2 bases, J lost 12 bases, and 17 bases lay in between. Per germline, CDR1 SQVTM and CDR2 ANQGSEA. The length of the CDR3 is 13 residues. The CDR3 DNA sequence: TGCAGCGTTGAAACCGTTTTAGGGGAGTGGCAGTTCTTC. As protein: CSVETVLGEWQFF.

The chain couples TRBV5-3 to TRBJ2-4; D unresolved. TRBV5-3 is an ORF; its function is uncertain. Between the trimmed V and J ends, which lost 6 bases and 14 bases, there was a span of 12 bases. The CDR3 has 10 amino acids. CDR3 sequence: CARNPFREYF. The DNA of the CDR3 is TGTGCCAGAAATCCTTTTCGGGAGTACTTC.

The V gene is TRBV5-5, the J gene TRBJ1-3; D call uncertain. Looked up from germline, CDR1 is SGHKS and CDR2 is YYEKEE (reference sequence). This CDR3 has 16 residues. With 4 bases removed from V and 2 bases from J, the gap between germline ends came to 16 bases. The CDR3 DNA sequence: TGTGCCAGCAGCCCCTCGGGGTCGTTCACTGGAAACACCATATATTTT. Protein sequence: CASSPSGSFTGNTIYF.

J is TRBJ2-1 and V is TRBV5-1; TRBD2 matches 7 bases. V was clipped by 0 bases and J by 0 bases; unmatched bases: 6. CDR1 SGHRS and CDR2 YFSETQ come from the germline V gene. The CDR3 sequence is 17 residues long. The chain's CDR3 is CASSLASGSSSYNEQFF. The DNA of the CDR3 is TGCGCCAGCAGCTTGGCTAGCGGTTCAAGCTCCTACAATGAGCAGTTCTTC.

The CDR3 DNA reads TGCAGCGTAGGGACAGGGAGGTATGAGCAGTTCTTC. This codes for CSVGTGRYEQFF. The chain couples TRBV29-1 to TRBJ2-1; TRBD1 aligns across 9 bases. This CDR3 comprises 12 residues. CDR1 is SQVTM, CDR2 ANQGSEA, per germline. The V gene end was trimmed by 6 bases and the J gene end by 8 bases; junction bases not matched to a gene: 5.

V usage is TRBV3-1 (or the pseudogene TRBV3-2) and J usage is TRBJ1-3; TRBD1 is a possible D gene (6 bases). CDR1 and CDR2 from the germline V gene are LGHDT and YNNKEL (reference sequence). V lost 4 bases to trimming and J lost 0 bases, with 7 bases between them. The length of the CDR3 is 14 residues. The CDR3 sequence: CASSPTGSGNTIYF. The CDR3 nucleotides are TGTGCCAGCAGCCCGACAGGCTCTGGAAACACCATATATTTT.

As regards this clone: The same CDR3 can be traced to other DNA sequences in this sample. V is TRBV7-2 and J is TRBJ1-1; 7 positions agree with TRBD1. Germline CDR1 and CDR2: SGHTA and FQGNSA. Trimming took 6 bases from V and 3 from J; bases not matched to a gene: 4. The CDR3 extends over 13 amino acids. The CDR3 loop reads CASSYQGDTEAFF. The CDR3, as DNA: TGTGCCAGCAGTTACCAGGGGGACACTGAAGCTTTCTTT.

DNA of the CDR3: TGTGCCAGCAGTCCCAGGACAGGGGGTCAGCCCCAGCATTTT. Protein product: CASSPRTGGQPQHF. The V call is TRBV6-5, the J call TRBJ1-5; 10 nucleotides align to TRBD1. The V gene end was trimmed by 5 bases and the J gene end by 6 bases; junction bases not matched to a gene: 4. The CDR3 runs 14 residues. Germline V gene data show CDR1 as MNHEY and CDR2 as SVGAGI.

This clone was counted once. The J gene is TRBJ1-4, the V gene TRBV3-1 (or the pseudogene TRBV3-2); D not resolved. Trimming took 4 bases from V and 11 from J, leaving 14 bases between them. CDR3 length: 13 residues. Germline loops: CDR1 LGHDT, CDR2 YNNKEL (reference sequence). This CDR3 reads CASSPPGGWKLFF. CDR3 in DNA: TGTGCCAGCAGCCCCCCAGGTGGGTGGAAACTGTTTTTT.

The chain employs TRBV5-1 and TRBJ2-5, with 14 bases that match TRBD2. Germline loops: CDR1 SGHRS, CDR2 YFSETQ. There are 15 residues in the CDR3. The V and J ends lost 4 bases and 4 bases, in that order; junction bases with no gene match: 3. The CDR3 coding sequence is TGCGCCAGCAGCCCAGGACTAGCGGGGGGAGAGACCCAGTACTTC. This translates into CASSPGLAGGETQYF.

Concerning this clone: At the DNA level, this CDR3 is encoded by other sequences in the same sample as well. The rearrangement joins TRBV27 to TRBJ1-6, with 7 bases matching TRBD1. V lost 6 bases and J lost 7; bases outside the gene matches: 3. CDR3 length: 13 amino acids. Germline V gives CDR1 MNHEY, CDR2 SMNVEV (reference sequence). The CDR3 DNA follows: TGTGCCAGCAGCTCGACAGGGAATTCACCCCTCCACTTT. This encodes CASSSTGNSPLHF.

This clone has just one count. J is TRBJ1-1 and V is TRBV6-5; D is possibly TRBD1 (5 bases). From germline, CDR1 is MNHEY and CDR2 SVGAGI. V lost 6 bases and J lost 7, with 18 bases in between. The CDR3 sequence is 14 residues long. As DNA, the CDR3 is TGTGCCAGCAGGGCCGACCGGGACCGACATGAAGCTTTCTTT. This translates into CASRADRDRHEAFF.

This clone was seen once. The rearrangement links TRBV5-5 to TRBJ1-2; D unresolved. This CDR3 has 12 amino acids. V gave up 3 bases and J gave up 7 bases, with 10 bases separating them. CDR1 is SGHKS and CDR2 is YYEKEE in the germline V gene (reference sequence). CDR3 sequence reads: CASSSPGLGYTF. CDR3 DNA: TGTGCCAGCAGCTCCCCGGGCCTTGGCTACACCTTC.

This clone was detected a few times. The V call is TRBV10-3, the J call TRBJ2-7; D gene ambiguous. CDR3 length: 13 residues. V was clipped by 6 bases and J by 0 bases, with 9 bases between them. Germline values: CDR1 ENHRY, CDR2 SYGVKD. DNA for the CDR3: TGTGCCATCAGCCCCGCCAGCTCCTACGAGCAGTACTTC. Protein: CAISPASSYEQYF.

This chain joins TRBV19 and TRBJ1-4; unclear D gene. Per the germline V gene, CDR1 is LNHDA and CDR2 is SQIVND (reference sequence). This CDR3 is built from 13 residues. V was pared by 4 bases and J by 8 bases, with 11 bases between. The DNA of the CDR3 is TGTGCCAGTAGTACGACAAGAGAGGAAAAACTGTTTTTT. It translates to CASSTTREEKLFF.

The V and J genes are TRBV6-5 and TRBJ1-4, with D tentatively TRBD1 (6 bases). This CDR3 is 14 amino acids long. The V gene's germline CDR1 is MNHEY and CDR2 SVGAGI. Trimming removed 4 bases at V and 8 bases at J, with 14 bases between. The CDR3 region is CASSSGTTREKLFF. The DNA of the CDR3 is TGTGCCAGCAGTTCCGGGACAACACGGGAAAAACTGTTTTTT.